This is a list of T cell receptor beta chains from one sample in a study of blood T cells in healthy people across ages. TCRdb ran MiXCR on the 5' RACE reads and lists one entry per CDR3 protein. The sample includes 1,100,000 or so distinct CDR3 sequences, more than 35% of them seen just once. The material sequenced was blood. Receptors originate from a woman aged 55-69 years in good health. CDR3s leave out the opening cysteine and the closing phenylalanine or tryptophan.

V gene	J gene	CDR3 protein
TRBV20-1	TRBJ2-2	SASWASGPTGELF
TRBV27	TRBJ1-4	ASGNEKLF
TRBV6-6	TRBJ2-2	ASSYVLVSGELF
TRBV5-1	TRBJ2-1	ASSWASGRYNEQF
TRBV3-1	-	ASSYPMETQY
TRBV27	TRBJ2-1	ASSLLGQTYFDDNEQF
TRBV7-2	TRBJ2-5	ASSLVGSGDSLETQY
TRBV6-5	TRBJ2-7	ASSPHSGSYEQY
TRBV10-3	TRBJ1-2	ATQIGQGWVYGYT
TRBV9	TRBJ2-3	ASSAGGGLDTQY
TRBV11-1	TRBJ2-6	ASSPTAPGANVLT
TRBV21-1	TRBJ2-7	ASSQAGACLNEQY
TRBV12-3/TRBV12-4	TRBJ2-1	ASSFGLGSPYNEQF
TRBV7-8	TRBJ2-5	ASRYRGRETQY
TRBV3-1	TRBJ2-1	ASSQDWTREPRLNEQF
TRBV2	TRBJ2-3	ASSEAGSGSKDTQY
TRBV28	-	ASSPGLQGFEQY
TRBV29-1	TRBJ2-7	SVLVSASDRPPRRISYEQY
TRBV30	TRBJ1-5	AWAQLGTQPQH
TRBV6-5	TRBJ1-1	ASSYGGAGGRNTEAF
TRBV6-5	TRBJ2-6	ASSRAGANVLT
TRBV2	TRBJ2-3	ASARTLGAASTDTQY
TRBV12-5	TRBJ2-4	ASGLILTEAKNIQY
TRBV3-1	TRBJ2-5	ASEGLSGGEQY
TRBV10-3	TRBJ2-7	AISESRQGVYEQY
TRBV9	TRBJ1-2	ASSVEDSGYGYT
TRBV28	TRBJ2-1	ASSPQGNAGYEQF
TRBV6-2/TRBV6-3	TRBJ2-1	ASHSVAGVKYNEQF
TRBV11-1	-	ASTLAGTLTYNEQY
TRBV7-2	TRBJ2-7	ASSLADRGGYEQY
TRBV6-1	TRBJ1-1	ASSEATAMNTEAF
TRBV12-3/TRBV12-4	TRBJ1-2	ASSTSGIHGYT
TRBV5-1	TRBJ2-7	ASSRTGGPYEQY
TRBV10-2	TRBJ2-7	ASTARDRGSYEQY
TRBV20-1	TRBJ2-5	SAIRGKETQY
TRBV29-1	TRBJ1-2	SVERGLGYT
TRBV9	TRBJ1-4	ASSVGEGSATNEKLF
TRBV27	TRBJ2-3	ASSQSSDTQY
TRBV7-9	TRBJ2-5	ASSPGPNPTNEQY
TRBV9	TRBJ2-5	ASSVGGGGQETQY
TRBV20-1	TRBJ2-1	SARGTGTRQF
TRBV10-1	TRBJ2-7	ASSESPSGIDLQY
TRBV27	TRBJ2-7	ASSFRESYEQY
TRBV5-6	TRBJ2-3	ASSLGLWDIGTSGSTDTQY
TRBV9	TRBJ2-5	ASRAGAGYQETQY
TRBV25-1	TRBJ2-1	ASSGFGGGNEQF
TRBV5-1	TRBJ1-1	ASSFERGGEAF
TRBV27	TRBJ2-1	ASTTTLRLPTYNEQF
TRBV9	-	ASSPTLADSYEQY
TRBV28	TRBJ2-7	ATAHRQGAYEQY
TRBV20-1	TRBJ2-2	SASISGRIRTGELF
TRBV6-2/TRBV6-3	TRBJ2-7	ASSYTGPSEQY
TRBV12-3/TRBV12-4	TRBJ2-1	ASSSPGLAGWGRNEQF
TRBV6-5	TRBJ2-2	ASRSSAENTGELF
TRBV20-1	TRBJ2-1	SARPRTVYNEQF
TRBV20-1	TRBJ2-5	NAQGAGETQY
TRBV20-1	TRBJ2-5	SARGWRARQETQY
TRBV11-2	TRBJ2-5	ASSLGQGRGQY
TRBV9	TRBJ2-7	ASSVGGRGAYEQY